Presented here are 11 T cell receptor beta chains from one specimen sequenced in a study of cytomegalovirus exposure and HLA in healthy donors. Both 60 Vbeta primers and 13 Jbeta primers went into the PCR. Data came from immunoSEQ multiplex PCR; TCRdb stores just in-frame clones and leaves some out. Counted here are 150,000 to 200,000 clones, over 75% occurring once; the ten biggest clones make up about 14%. Sequenced input: PBMCs. The receptors were sampled from a man over 45 in good health and CMV-seropositive.

The chain couples TRBV12-5 to TRBJ1-3; 7 bases are shared with TRBD1. In germline, CDR1 is LGHNT, CDR2 FRNRAP. J gave up 4 bases and V 4 bases, and 10 bases lay outside the gene matches. This CDR3 has 16 amino acids. The CDR3 coding sequence is TGTGCTAGTGGTTCCAAAGGAGGGGGACAGGGAAACACCATATATTTT. It is translated as CASGSKGGGQGNTIYF.

V and J are TRBV7-9 and TRBJ2-4; TRBD1 agrees at 7 bases. Germline-derived CDR1 and CDR2 are SEHNR and FQNEAQ (reference sequence). J was trimmed by 7 bases and V by 5 bases; bases with no gene match: 5. This CDR3 region has 13 residues. The CDR3 sequence is CASSRDSFNIQYF. CDR3 sequence (DNA): TGTGCCAGCAGCCGGGACAGTTTCAACATTCAGTACTTC.

V gene TRBV6-5 combines with J gene TRBJ1-2; 7 bases are a match to TRBD1. V shed 5 bases and J 8 bases; nucleotides not matched to a gene: 14. The CDR3 covers 15 residues. Germline V gives CDR1 MNHEY, CDR2 SVGAGI. CDR3 residues: CASSADRPLARGYTF. The CDR3 DNA is TGTGCCAGCAGTGCGGACAGGCCTCTTGCAAGGGGCTACACCTTC.

V gene TRBV30 combines with J gene TRBJ2-6; D uncertain. CDR1 is GTSNPN, CDR2 SVGIG, per germline (reference sequence). This CDR3 spans 14 amino acids. Here the CDR3 reads CPRCLPSGANVLTF. CDR3 coding DNA: TGTCCCCGCTGCCTACCGTCTGGGGCCAACGTCCTGACTTTC.

V is TRBV5-8 and J is TRBJ2-7; TRBD2 might be the D (6 bases). The V gene lost 5 bases and the J gene lost 3 bases, with 6 bases spanning the gap. The CDR3 has 11 residues. The germline CDR1 and CDR2 sequences are SGHTS and YDEGEE. This CDR3 reads CASRDYYEQYF. CDR3 coding DNA: TGTGCCAGCAGGGACTACTACGAGCAGTACTTC.

The genes are TRBV6-5 and TRBJ1-1; D gene unclear. The germline CDR1 and CDR2 sequences are MNHEY and SVGAGI. The CDR3 is 13 amino acids. Trimming left V 4 bases short and J 4 bases short, with 10 bases between. CDR3 sequence (DNA): TGTGCCAGCAGTTTTGATAAGCGCACTGAAGCTTTCTTT. This codes for CASSFDKRTEAFF.

The rearrangement uses TRBV19 and TRBJ1-1; D remains ambiguous. The CDR3 extends over 14 amino acids. The germline CDR1 and CDR2 sequences are LNHDA and SQIVND (reference sequence). Trimming pared 2 bases from V and 4 bases from J, leaving 11 bases between. CDR3 nucleotides: TGTGCCAGTAGTATAATTATGGGAGGCACTGAAGCTTTCTTT. Translated, it gives CASSIIMGGTEAFF.

This clone was detected only a few times. CDR3: CASSTGVGTEAFF. In DNA, the CDR3 is TGTGCCAGCAGTACCGGGGTAGGCACTGAAGCTTTCTTT. This sequence joins TRBV7-9 and TRBJ1-1, with no clear D. V was shortened by 6 bases and J by 4 bases, with 12 bases between the two germline ends. The CDR3 loop spans 13 amino acids. The germline V gene encodes CDR1 SEHNR and CDR2 FQNEAQ (reference sequence).

The table lists this clone with a few counts. Other DNA sequences of this sample code for an identical CDR3. The V gene is TRBV28, the J gene TRBJ2-2; D unresolved. The CDR3 runs 13 residues. The V end was cut by 3 bases, the J end by 4 bases, with 6 bases between. Looked up from germline, CDR1 is MDHEN and CDR2 is SYDVKM. CDR3 bases: TGTGCCAGCAGTTTCGTCCGCACCGGGGAGCTGTTTTTT. It translates to CASSFVRTGELFF.

The rearrangement joins TRBV19 to TRBJ2-1; the match to TRBD1 covers 8 bases. CDR3 length equals 13 residues. Germline CDR1 and CDR2: LNHDA and SQIVND (reference sequence). V was pared by 7 bases and J by 8 bases, with 7 bases of the junction left unmatched. The CDR3 DNA is TGTGCCAGTACCCCAGGACAGGGTTATGAGCAGTTCTTC. Its protein product is CASTPGQGYEQFF.

This clone was observed a single time. This chain joins TRBV27 and TRBJ2-6; D remains unclear. This CDR3 is 15 amino acids long. In germline, CDR1 is MNHEY, CDR2 SMNVEV (reference sequence). V lost 1 base, J lost 0 bases, and 4 bases lay in between. CDR3 sequence reads: CASSLYLSGANVLTF. The CDR3 coding sequence is TGTGCCAGCAGTTTATATCTCTCTGGGGCCAACGTCCTGACTTTC.